This T cell receptor beta chain was captured in a study of T cell responses to AZD1222 COVID-19 vaccine. Remarks on this clone: Its antigen is currently unknown.

Here immunoSEQ multiplex PCR was the method, and the copy in TCRdb shows in-frame clones only, minus some. The sample has some 140,000 clones, roughly nine tenths seen once. Study-wide results and limits: Donors were largely white British and mainly female; clonal diversity was possibly underestimated. Spike as a whole was targeted by vaccine-associated CD4 TCRs, dominant at 160-218 and 743-854.

The CDR3 runs 13 residues. Trimming cost V 4 bases and J 4 bases, with 9 bases left between them. CDR1 MGHRA and CDR2 YSYEKL come from the germline V gene. The receptor was derived from an adult who received the AZD1222 COVID-19 vaccine. The chain employs TRBV4-1 and TRBJ2-3; weak D call: TRBD2 (5 bases). Specimen: peripheral blood, collected 28 days after the second AZD1222 dose. This chain's CDR3 is CASSRSGADTQYF. In DNA, the CDR3 is TGCGCCAGCAGCCGCAGCGGAGCAGATACGCAGTATTTT.